The 14 T cell receptor beta chains below all came from one sample that was sequenced in a study of blood T cell repertoires in COVID-19. Clones were read by immunoSEQ multiplex PCR, and TCRdb kept only the in-frame ones, dropping some. The table includes fewer than 300,000 clones, roughly 89% detected once. The sequenced material came from PBMCs or T cells enriched from blood (not recorded which). The receptors originated from a man aged 35 to 55 who had recovered from COVID-19.

V gene TRBV10-1 combines with J gene TRBJ2-3; a weak D match, TRBD2 (6 bases). V was shortened by 2 bases and J by 2 bases, with 11 bases between the two germline ends. The CDR3 length is 15 residues. Germline CDR1 WNHNN, CDR2 SYGVQD (reference sequence). In DNA, the CDR3 is TGCGCCAGCAGTGAGCAGTCGGGAGCCACAGATACGCAGTATTTT. Its protein is CASSEQSGATDTQYF.

The rearrangement joins TRBV7-7 to TRBJ2-7; TRBD2 matches 14 bases. The CDR3 is 16 amino acids. With 4 bases clipped from V and 3 bases from J, the junction kept 5 bases outside the gene matches. The germline CDR1 and CDR2 sequences are SSHAT and FNYEAQ (reference sequence). In DNA form, the CDR3 reads TGTGCCAGCAGCTACTCGGGACTAGCGGGAGTCTACGAGCAGTACTTC. Encoded protein: CASSYSGLAGVYEQYF.

The chain has TRBV11-3 and TRBJ2-3; possible D gene TRBD2, 6 bases. The CDR3 covers 13 residues. Germline CDR1 SGHNT, CDR2 YENEEA. Trimming shortened V by 8 bases and J by 0 bases, and 9 bases separated the two germline ends. The CDR3 DNA follows: TGTGCCAGCGTGGGGACTAGCACAGATACGCAGTATTTT. Translated, it gives CASVGTSTDTQYF.

The chain combines TRBV5-4 with TRBJ2-3, with 12 bases matching TRBD1. The germline CDR1 and CDR2 sequences are SGHNT and YYREEE (reference sequence). Trimming at V came to 4 bases and at J to 5 bases, leaving 8 bases not matched to a gene. This CDR3 has 16 residues. This CDR3 is CASSQRDRGLGDTQYF. For the CDR3, the DNA is TGTGCCAGCAGCCAACGGGACAGGGGGCTTGGAGATACGCAGTATTTT.

This clone appeared many times. CDR3 loop: CASSYGTSAYEQYF. The CDR3 region has the DNA TGTGCCAGCAGTTACGGGACTAGCGCCTACGAGCAGTACTTC. The chain has TRBV6-2 or TRBV6-3 and TRBJ2-7; 10 nucleotides match TRBD2. J lost 2 bases, V lost 2 bases, and 0 bases had no gene match. CDR3 length equals 14 residues. CDR1 is MNHEY, CDR2 SVGEGT, per germline.

V gene TRBV7-3 combines with J gene TRBJ2-5, with a tentative D call TRBD2 (6 bases). Germline V gene data show CDR1 as SGHTA and CDR2 as FQGTGA. This CDR3 contains 14 residues. V dropped 2 bases and J dropped 4 bases, with 11 bases sitting between them. In DNA form, the CDR3 reads TGTGCCAGCAGCTTAGCGGGAAGGACAGAGACCCAGTACTTC. Residues: CASSLAGRTETQYF.

The gene calls are TRBV30 and TRBJ2-5; TRBD2 agrees at 15 bases. The CDR3 consists of 17 residues. Unmatched junction bases numbered 13, after V lost 7 bases and J lost 4 bases. Germline V gene sequence: CDR1 GTSNPN, CDR2 SVGIG (reference sequence). This CDR3 reads CAYGTSGGSALGETQYF. CDR3 coding DNA: TGTGCCTACGGGACTAGCGGGGGGTCCGCGTTAGGAGAGACCCAGTACTTC.

This clone was recorded once. CDR3 in amino acids: CASSSVLGTNEKLFF. DNA for the CDR3: TGTGCCAGCAGCTCAGTTCTAGGAACTAATGAAAAACTGTTTTTT. The chain links TRBV11-3 to TRBJ1-4, with D unclear. The CDR3 is made up of 15 amino acids. The germline V and J ends were trimmed by 4 bases and 1 base, with 10 bases remaining between them. In germline, CDR1 is SGHNT, CDR2 YENEEA.

The chain recombines TRBV18 with TRBJ1-4; D may be TRBD1 (6 bases). Trimming removed 3 bases from V and 7 bases from J, with 18 bases in between. The germline gives CDR1 KGHSH, CDR2 LQKENI. The CDR3 contains 16 residues. The CDR3 DNA is TGTGCCAGCTCACCGGATACAGGGATGGTGGGTGAAAAACTGTTTTTT. Translated, it gives CASSPDTGMVGEKLFF.

This chain uses TRBV5-1 with TRBJ1-2; TRBD1 matches at 8 bases. This CDR3 region has 13 residues. Trimming removed 6 bases from V and 6 bases from J; junction bases left unmatched: 7. Germline V gives CDR1 SGHRS, CDR2 YFSETQ. Written as DNA, the CDR3 is TGCGCCAGCACCGGACAGGGTCTCGATGGCTACACCTTC. Translated: CASTGQGLDGYTF. Based on the CDR3 plus reference TRBV5-1 and TRBJ1-2, the full variable domain is KAGVTQTPRYLIKTRGQQVTLSCSPISGHRSVSWYQQTPGQGLQFLFEYFSETQRNKGNFPGRFSGRQFSNSRSEMNVSTLELGDSALYLCASTGQGLDGYTFGSGTRLTVV.

This clone came up once. This sequence joins TRBV12-3 or TRBV12-4 and TRBJ1-2, with D possibly TRBD1 on 6 matching bases. The CDR3 loop spans 13 amino acids. V lost 5 bases, J lost 11 bases, and 18 bases lay in between. The CDR3 nucleotides are TGTGCCAGCAGTATCCGACAGGCTTCTGGTTACACCTTC. It is translated as CASSIRQASGYTF.

This clone was seen just once. The V gene is TRBV9, the J gene TRBJ1-2; possible D gene TRBD1, 5 bases. The V and J ends lost 3 bases and 8 bases respectively, with 29 bases between them. CDR1 is SGDLS, CDR2 YYNGEE, per germline. The CDR3 is made up of 18 amino acids. The CDR3 protein is CASSARPRLEGHLEGYTF. The CDR3 bases are TGTGCCAGCAGCGCCCGCCCCCGGCTGGAGGGGCATTTGGAGGGCTACACCTTC.

The chain joins TRBV11-2 to TRBJ2-7, with TRBD2 matching over 10 bases. The germline V gene encodes CDR1 SGHAT and CDR2 FQNNGV. V lost 1 base and J lost 4; bases outside the gene matches: 4. This CDR3 region has 15 residues. CDR3 protein: CASSLGASGSYEQYF. For the CDR3, the DNA is TGTGCCAGCAGCTTAGGGGCTAGCGGGAGTTACGAGCAGTACTTC.

The chain has TRBV19 and TRBJ1-5; D remains ambiguous. The CDR3 consists of 14 residues. Trimming took 2 bases from V and 6 from J, leaving 11 bases between them. Germline V lookup: CDR1 LNHDA, CDR2 SQIVND (reference sequence). The CDR3 DNA reads as TGTGCCAGTAGTATATTGGAGTTTAGTCAGCCCCAGCATTTT. Translated, it gives CASSILEFSQPQHF.